Listed below are T cell receptor beta chains from one sample, sequenced in a study of blood T cell repertoires in COVID-19. The repertoire was sequenced with immunoSEQ multiplex PCR; TCRdb's copy has only in-frame clones and lacks some. The sample has roughly 180,000 clones; 79% are singletons. What was sequenced was peripheral blood. The receptors were sampled from an older woman with COVID-19, enrolled during active disease. The CDR3 runs from the conserved cysteine through the conserved F or W. The D gene is left open where the match is weak. Not every row has a clone size; where given, it reads once, few, many or a size class.

d_gene | j_gene | v_gene | abundance | CDR3aa | CDR3nt
TRBD1 | TRBJ2-7 | TRBV6-2/TRBV6-3 | NA | CASSYATGGSYEQYF | TGTGCCAGCAGTTACGCGACAGGGGGATCCTACGAGCAGTACTTC
TRBD2 | TRBJ2-3 | TRBV24-1 | NA | CATSDSGTSGRALDTQYF | TGTGCCACCAGTGATTCCGGGACTAGCGGGAGGGCCTTAGATACGCAGTATTTT
NA | TRBJ2-2 | TRBV4-1 | NA | CASSQGAGSGPYTGELFF | TGCGCCAGCAGCCAGGGGGCGGGTTCGGGGCCGTACACCGGGGAGCTGTTTTTT
TRBD1 | TRBJ2-5 | TRBV7-2 | NA | CASSRLGRGQTQYF | TGTGCCAGCAGCCGCCTGGGCAGGGGGCAGACCCAGTACTTC
TRBD1 | TRBJ2-5 | TRBV18 | NA | CASSPGDSFRETQYF | TGTGCCAGCTCACCCGGGGACAGTTTCAGAGAGACCCAGTACTTC
TRBD1 | TRBJ1-5 | TRBV5-6 | many | CASSLKQGFNQPQHF | TGTGCCAGCAGCCTAAAACAGGGGTTCAATCAGCCCCAGCATTTT
TRBD1 | TRBJ2-2 | TRBV7-6 | NA | CASSFRQGTNTGELFF | TGTGCCAGCAGCTTTAGACAGGGTACAAACACCGGGGAGCTGTTTTTT
NA | TRBJ2-5 | TRBV20-1 | once | CSASSGQAGETQYF | TGCAGTGCAAGTAGCGGCCAAGCCGGAGAGACCCAGTACTTC
TRBD1 | TRBJ1-1 | TRBV29-1 | NA | CSVDDSRGDTEAFF | TGCAGCGTTGACGACAGCAGGGGGGACACTGAAGCTTTCTTT
NA | TRBJ2-5 | TRBV27 | NA | CASSFSGRGRQETQYF | TGTGCCAGCAGTTTCAGCGGGCGAGGCCGTCAAGAGACCCAGTACTTC
TRBD2 | TRBJ2-3 | TRBV6-1 | NA | CASSEASGGGTDTQYF | TGTGCCAGCAGTGAAGCGTCCGGGGGGGGGACAGATACGCAGTATTTT
TRBD2 | TRBJ2-3 | TRBV9 | NA | CASSGTSGGTDTQYF | TGTGCCAGCAGCGGGACTAGCGGAGGGACAGATACGCAGTATTTT
NA | TRBJ2-7 | TRBV4-2 | NA | CASSPTGGLGEQYF | TGTGCCAGCAGCCCAACCGGGGGGCTCGGCGAGCAGTACTTC
TRBD2 | TRBJ2-1 | TRBV7-2 | NA | CASSLAAGGYNEQFF | TGTGCCAGCAGCTTAGCGGCGGGAGGGTACAATGAGCAGTTCTTC
TRBD1 | TRBJ1-2 | TRBV28 | NA | CAITDRGYGYTF | TGTGCCATTACAGACAGGGGTTATGGCTACACCTTC
TRBD1 | TRBJ1-1 | TRBV5-1 | NA | CASSTGQGNMNTEAFF | TGCGCCAGCAGCACGGGACAGGGGAACATGAACACTGAAGCTTTCTTT
NA | TRBJ1-1 | TRBV29-1 | NA | CSVVGLFHGITRNTEAFF | TGCAGCGTTGTTGGCCTGTTCCATGGTATAACCAGGAACACTGAAGCTTTCTTT
TRBD1 | TRBJ1-3 | TRBV6-6 | NA | CASNPQGANSGNTIYF | TGTGCCAGCAACCCCCAGGGGGCGAACTCTGGAAACACCATATATTTT
NA | TRBJ2-7 | TRBV6-5 | NA | CASSYQTGPYEQYF | TGTGCCAGCAGTTACCAGACAGGTCCCTACGAGCAGTACTTC
NA | TRBJ2-3 | TRBV2 | NA | CASTSGVRPDRGDTQYF | TGTGCCAGCACCTCCGGAGTAAGGCCGGATAGAGGAGATACGCAGTATTTT
NA | TRBJ2-2 | TRBV6-1 | NA | CASSVTGPYLTGELFF | TGTGCCAGCAGTGTTACAGGGCCATACCTCACCGGGGAGCTGTTTTTT
TRBD1 | TRBJ1-2 | TRBV4-2 | NA | CASSQPDRVLANYGYTF | TGTGCCAGCAGCCAACCCGACAGGGTCCTAGCTAACTATGGCTACACCTTC
NA | TRBJ2-2 | TRBV11-3 | once | CASSLGLSQVEGELFF | TGTGCCAGCAGCTTAGGTCTCTCACAGGTGGAGGGGGAGCTGTTTTTT
TRBD1 | TRBJ1-2 | TRBV5-1 | NA | CASSLGQGEGYTF | TGCGCCAGCAGCCTCGGACAGGGGGAAGGCTACACCTTC
NA | TRBJ2-1 | TRBV6-4 | NA | CASSDSSRGTPKFF | TGTGCCAGCAGTGACTCGAGTCGGGGGACTCCGAAGTTCTTC
TRBD2 | TRBJ2-1 | TRBV30 | many | CAWSRWVTGGPTQFF | TGTGCCTGGAGCCGGTGGGTAACGGGAGGGCCGACGCAGTTCTTC
TRBD2 | TRBJ2-1 | TRBV18 | NA | CASSPIAGSSYNEQFF | TGTGCCAGCTCACCAATAGCGGGAAGCTCCTACAATGAGCAGTTCTTC
NA | TRBJ2-7 | TRBV5-4 | NA | CASSLLSYEQYF | TGTGCCAGCAGCCTTTTATCCTACGAGCAGTACTTC
NA | TRBJ1-2 | TRBV14 | NA | CASSHQGGDRFYGYTF | TGTGCCAGCAGCCACCAAGGGGGGGACCGCTTCTATGGCTACACCTTC
NA | TRBJ1-3 | TRBV10-3 | few | CAISGAQGITGNTIYF | TGTGCCATCAGTGGGGCGCAGGGAATTACTGGAAACACCATATATTTT
TRBD2 | TRBJ2-3 | TRBV2 | once | CASSTNQRGGDTQYF | TGTGCCAGCAGTACCAACCAACGGGGAGGGGATACGCAGTATTTT
TRBD2 | TRBJ2-3 | TRBV9 | NA | CASNLAGGPTDTQYF | TGTGCCAGCAACTTAGCGGGGGGCCCCACAGATACGCAGTATTTT
NA | TRBJ1-5 | TRBV18 | NA | CASSGSRSRANQPQHF | TGTGCCAGCTCGGGAAGCCGCTCGCGGGCCAATCAGCCCCAGCATTTT
NA | TRBJ1-4 | TRBV11-2 | NA | CASSPRRGAEKLFF | TGTGCCAGCAGCCCGAGACGGGGAGCGGAAAAACTGTTTTTT
TRBD1 | TRBJ1-3 | TRBV6-5 | NA | CASRADRGPGNTIYF | TGTGCCAGCAGGGCGGACAGGGGGCCTGGAAACACCATATATTTT
TRBD1 | TRBJ1-1 | TRBV3-1/TRBV3-2 | once | CASSQDVQGAGTEAFF | TGTGCCAGCAGCCAAGATGTCCAGGGGGCAGGGACTGAAGCTTTCTTT
NA | TRBJ2-1 | TRBV19 | NA | CASSPRMAGHNEQFF | TGTGCCAGTAGTCCCCGAATGGCGGGACACAATGAGCAGTTCTTC
TRBD1 | TRBJ2-1 | TRBV28 | NA | CASSFPLTGTPYNEQFF | TGTGCCAGCAGTTTCCCACTGACAGGGACCCCCTACAATGAGCAGTTCTTC
TRBD1 | TRBJ1-6 | TRBV4-3 | NA | CASSQVPQGASSPLHF | TGCGCCAGCAGCCAAGTCCCGCAGGGGGCAAGTTCACCCCTCCACTTT
NA | TRBJ2-1 | TRBV7-2 | NA | CASSSRGTSSYNEQFF | TGTGCCAGCAGCTCCAGGGGCACTAGCTCCTACAATGAGCAGTTCTTC
NA | TRBJ1-5 | TRBV7-2 | NA | CASSLAGQPNQPQHF | TGTGCCAGCAGCTTAGCTGGGCAGCCTAATCAGCCCCAGCATTTT
TRBD1 | TRBJ1-2 | TRBV5-1 | NA | CASSSPGGGYTF | TGCGCCAGCAGCTCACCAGGGGGTGGCTACACCTTC
NA | TRBJ1-2 | TRBV2 | NA | CASSESTGPFYGYTF | TGTGCCAGCAGTGAATCTACAGGGCCGTTTTATGGCTACACCTTC
TRBD1 | TRBJ1-2 | TRBV2 | once | CASSGDRRDGYTF | TGTGCCAGCAGTGGGGACAGGAGGGATGGCTACACCTTC
TRBD2 | TRBJ2-2 | TRBV19 | NA | CASSIWRGLAGGRRTGELFF | TGTGCCAGTAGTATTTGGAGGGGACTAGCGGGAGGGCGGCGGACCGGGGAGCTGTTTTTT
TRBD2 | TRBJ2-1 | TRBV28 | NA | CASSLFGGGAGVHEQFF | TGTGCCAGCAGTTTATTTGGCGGGGGGGCCGGAGTGCATGAGCAGTTCTTC
NA | TRBJ1-5 | TRBV7-9 | NA | CASSLAGERNQPQHF | TGTGCCAGCAGCTTAGCCGGAGAACGCAATCAGCCCCAGCATTTT
TRBD1 | TRBJ2-6 | TRBV5-1 | NA | CASRTGTGVFAGANVLTF | TGCGCCAGCAGAACGGGGACAGGGGTTTTTGCTGGGGCCAACGTCCTGACTTTC
TRBD2 | TRBJ2-3 | TRBV9 | once | CASSVSPLAGDTDTQYF | TGTGCCAGCAGCGTGAGCCCCCTAGCGGGGGACACAGATACGCAGTATTTT
TRBD2 | TRBJ2-1 | TRBV5-4 | NA | CASSLDAGVDYNEQFF | TGTGCCAGCAGCTTGGATGCGGGAGTGGACTACAATGAGCAGTTCTTC
TRBD2 | TRBJ2-1 | TRBV29-1 | NA | CSVIRTSGGAENEQFF | TGCAGCGTCATCCGGACTAGCGGGGGGGCCGAGAATGAGCAGTTCTTC
NA | TRBJ2-1 | TRBV7-8 | once | CASSLRRSSYNEQFF | TGTGCCAGCAGCTTAAGGAGGAGCTCCTACAATGAGCAGTTCTTC
NA | TRBJ1-4 | TRBV29-1 | NA | CSVEARTATNEKLFF | TGCAGCGTTGAAGCTAGGACTGCAACTAATGAAAAACTGTTTTTT
NA | TRBJ1-1 | TRBV19 | once | CASSIGGGAGTEAFF | TGTGCCAGTAGTATAGGGGGGGGCGCCGGCACTGAAGCTTTCTTT